These 21 T cell receptor beta chains came from one sample sequenced in a study of T-cell reconstitution after alpha-beta-depleted transplantation in children. The TCRbeta library was prepared with unique molecular identifiers. TCRdb called the PCR reads again in MiXCR, with one record for every CDR3 protein. Of hundreds of thousands of distinct CDR3 sequences in the sample, roughly 15% were seen once. Sequencing used PBMCs from the stem cell graft donor, obtained from the stem cell graft. These receptors all come from a human donor who donated a stem cell graft to a child with acute myeloid leukemia.

This clonotype was counted only a few times. The chain combines TRBV7-2 with TRBJ2-7; D ambiguous. Looked up from germline, CDR1 is SGHTA and CDR2 is FQGNSA. CDR3 length: 13 residues. V lost 2 bases and J 2 bases, leaving 7 bases between the germline ends. CDR3 DNA: TGTGCCAGCAGCTTAAAGCAGGCCTACGAGCAGTACTTC. It is translated as CASSLKQAYEQYF. Based on the CDR3 plus reference TRBV7-2 and TRBJ2-7, the full variable domain is GAGVSQSPSNKVTEKGKDVELRCDPISGHTALYWYRQSLGQGLEFLIYFQGNSAPDKSGLPSDRFSAERTGGSVSTLTIQRTQQEDSAVYLCASSLKQAYEQYFGPGTRLTVT.

This clonotype was found many times. This chain uses TRBV20-1 with TRBJ2-1, with 9 bases aligning to TRBD1. CDR3 length equals 15 residues. Germline-derived CDR1 and CDR2 are DFQATT and SNEGSKA (reference sequence). Unmatched junction bases numbered 6, after V lost 1 base and J lost 5 bases. The CDR3 nucleotides are TGCAGTGCTAGAGTAGGGACAGGGCGCGACAATGAGCAGTTCTTC. It is translated as CSARVGTGRDNEQFF.

The chain links TRBV18 to TRBJ2-7; 7 bases are a match to TRBD1. Per the germline V gene, CDR1 is KGHSH and CDR2 is LQKENI. The length of the CDR3 is 15 residues. Unmatched junction bases numbered 11, after V lost 6 bases and J lost 3 bases. CDR3 protein: CASSPGTGVHYEQYF. For the CDR3, the DNA is TGTGCCAGCTCGCCCGGAACAGGGGTTCACTACGAGCAGTACTTC.

V and J are TRBV12-3 or TRBV12-4 and TRBJ2-1, with unresolved D. The ends were cut back, 3 bases at V and 4 bases at J, with 7 bases in the middle. The CDR3 has 13 amino acids. For the CDR3, the DNA is TGTGCCAGCAGTTTTCTCTGGTACAATGAGCAGTTCTTC. Protein: CASSFLWYNEQFF.

The V gene is TRBV12-3 or TRBV12-4, the J gene TRBJ1-6, with a tentative D call TRBD1 (5 bases). Deletions cut 4 bases from V and 7 bases from J, with 14 bases between. CDR3 length: 15 amino acids. The CDR3 here is CASSYTSGANSPLHF. The CDR3 DNA is TGTGCCAGCAGTTACACCTCCGGGGCCAATTCACCCCTCCACTTT.

This clonotype appeared many times. The V and J genes are TRBV20-1 and TRBJ2-2, with a possible D match to TRBD2 (5 bases). The V gene's germline CDR1 is DFQATT and CDR2 SNEGSKA (reference sequence). This CDR3 is 13 amino acids long. Deletions cut 5 bases from V and 7 bases from J, with 14 bases between. CDR3 protein: CSAGRTSSGELFF. Written as DNA, the CDR3 is TGCAGTGCTGGTCGGACTTCGAGCGGGGAGCTGTTTTTT.

The V call is TRBV11-3, the J call TRBJ2-1; 12 positions match TRBD2. V trimming: 4 bases; J trimming: 8 bases; junction bases outside the gene matches: 12. CDR1 is SGHNT and CDR2 is YENEEA in the germline V gene. This CDR3 spans 17 amino acids. DNA of the CDR3: TGTGCCAGCAGCTCCAGAGGACTAGCGGGGAGCCACCATGAGCAGTTCTTC. Protein: CASSSRGLAGSHHEQFF. Supplemented by reference TRBV11-3 and TRBJ2-1, the full variable domain reads EAGVVQSPRYKIIEKKQPVAFWCNPISGHNTLYWYLQNLGQGPELLIRYENEEAVDDSQLPKDRFSAERLKGVDSTLKIQPAELGDSAVYLCASSSRGLAGSHHEQFFGPGTRLTVL.

This clonotype showed up many times. This chain links TRBV6-5 with TRBJ2-3; no clear D. Trimming stripped 3 bases from V and 2 bases from J, with 9 bases between. CDR3 length equals 14 residues. From germline, CDR1 is MNHEY and CDR2 SVGAGI. In DNA form, the CDR3 reads TGTGCCAGCAGTTATGGCTTTTCCACAGATACGCAGTATTTT. This codes for CASSYGFSTDTQYF.

This clonotype was seen ten or more times. The V and J genes are TRBV6-5 and TRBJ1-4; D is unresolved. Between the trimmed V and J ends, which lost 0 bases and 13 bases, there was a span of 18 bases. Germline V gene sequence: CDR1 MNHEY, CDR2 SVGAGI. This CDR3 has 15 amino acids. The CDR3 region is CASSYSGRNPRGLFF. The CDR3 bases are TGTGCCAGCAGTTACTCGGGTCGGAACCCTCGGGGACTGTTTTTT.

This clonotype showed up many times. CDR3 sequence reads: CASSLGVGYGYTF. The CDR3 nucleotides are TGTGCCAGCAGCCTAGGAGTGGGCTATGGCTACACCTTC. The chain has TRBV7-2 and TRBJ1-2; D is uncertain. V lost 5 bases and J lost 4, with 11 bases in between. Germline V gene lookup returns CDR1 SGHTA and CDR2 FQGNSA. The CDR3 runs 13 residues.

The chain recombines TRBV5-1 with TRBJ2-1; no clear D. Germline assignment: CDR1 SGHRS and CDR2 YFSETQ. The CDR3 loop spans 13 amino acids. Trimming took off 4 bases at V and 10 bases at J, with 15 bases between the two ends. The CDR3 spells CASSEDQPSEQFF. The DNA of the CDR3 is TGCGCCAGCAGCGAAGACCAGCCGAGCGAGCAGTTCTTC. Full variable domain (rest looked up from reference TRBV5-1 and TRBJ2-1): KAGVTQTPRYLIKTRGQQVTLSCSPISGHRSVSWYQQTPGQGLQFLFEYFSETQRNKGNFPGRFSGRQFSNSRSEMNVSTLELGDSALYLCASSEDQPSEQFFGPGTRLTVL.

This clonotype has at least ten counts. The chain carries TRBV5-6 and TRBJ2-1; the D gene is possibly TRBD1 (6 bases). Germline V gives CDR1 SGHDT, CDR2 YYEEEE. Trimming took 4 bases from V and 7 from J, leaving 9 bases between them. The CDR3 length is 12 residues. The CDR3 bases are TGTGCCAGCAGCGGCGGACAGAATGAGCAGTTCTTC. Amino acids: CASSGGQNEQFF.

This clonotype was seen more than once but under ten times. The V call is TRBV7-2, the J call TRBJ1-2; D possibly corresponds to TRBD1 (5 bases). The CDR3 is made up of 16 amino acids. CDR1 and CDR2 (germline): SGHTA, FQGNSA. V was shortened by 5 bases and J by 4 bases, with 20 bases between the two germline ends. This CDR3 reads CASSPRPGHIGYGYTF. The DNA of the CDR3 is TGTGCCAGCAGCCCCCGGCCCGGACATATAGGCTATGGCTACACCTTC. The entire variable domain, with the rest obtained from reference TRBV7-2 and TRBJ1-2, is as follows: GAGVSQSPSNKVTEKGKDVELRCDPISGHTALYWYRQSLGQGLEFLIYFQGNSAPDKSGLPSDRFSAERTGGSVSTLTIQRTQQEDSAVYLCASSPRPGHIGYGYTFGSGTRLTVV.

This clonotype was seen many times. The rearrangement links TRBV6-5 to TRBJ2-7; D may correspond to TRBD1 or TRBD2 (5 bases each). CDR1 and CDR2 (germline): MNHEY, SVGAGI. The CDR3 is 16 residues long. V was pared by 2 bases and J by 4 bases, with 18 bases between. The CDR3 DNA reads as TGTGCCAGCAGTTACCTACTCCCGGGACGCACGTACGAGCAGTACTTC. This gives the protein CASSYLLPGRTYEQYF.

The CDR3 DNA reads as TGCAGCGTTGATGTCAACTACGAGCAGTACTTC. Amino acid sequence: CSVDVNYEQYF. V is TRBV29-1 and J is TRBJ2-7; no firm D call. The V end was cut by 3 bases, the J end by 3 bases, with 6 bases between. This CDR3 comprises 11 residues. Germline V CDR1 and CDR2: SQVTM, ANQGSEA.

This clonotype has ten or more counts. The chain combines TRBV29-1 with TRBJ2-1; 14 bases fit TRBD2. The CDR3 is made up of 14 amino acids. Looked up from germline, CDR1 is SQVTM and CDR2 is ANQGSEA. Trimming removed 4 bases from V and 12 bases from J; junction bases left unmatched: 8. The CDR3 region is CSVGGLAGVPTQFF. The CDR3 nucleotides read TGCAGCGTTGGGGGACTAGCGGGGGTCCCGACGCAGTTCTTC.

CDR3: CAWSRTGGDYGYTF. The CDR3 DNA follows: TGTGCCTGGAGTCGAACAGGGGGCGACTATGGCTACACCTTC. The chain employs TRBV30 and TRBJ1-2; 9 bases are a match to TRBD1. The CDR3 is made up of 14 amino acids. Germline V CDR1 and CDR2: GTSNPN, SVGIG (reference sequence). Trimming cost V 2 bases and J 3 bases; bases outside gene matches: 4.

This clonotype was counted many times. The rearrangement links TRBV5-6 to TRBJ1-2, with TRBD1 identical over 11 bases. The CDR3 has 15 residues. V shed 5 bases, J shed 1 base, and the junction held 4 bases outside the gene matches. CDR1 is SGHDT, CDR2 YYEEEE, per germline. The CDR3 DNA is TGTGCCAGCAGTCCCGGGACAGGGGGTAACTATGGCTACACCTTC. Its protein product is CASSPGTGGNYGYTF.

This clonotype was observed at least ten times. The chain employs TRBV20-1 and TRBJ1-2; D call uncertain. With 2 bases removed from V and 14 bases from J, the gap between germline ends came to 24 bases. This CDR3 spans 14 amino acids. The germline V gene encodes CDR1 DFQATT and CDR2 SNEGSKA (reference sequence). The CDR3: CSARKGTQPPSGTF. DNA for the CDR3: TGCAGTGCTAGAAAGGGAACCCAGCCACCCTCCGGGACCTTC.

The chain uses TRBV13 and TRBJ2-5; a possible D gene is TRBD2 (6 bases). The CDR3 has 13 residues. CDR1 is PRHDT and CDR2 is FYEKMQ in the germline V gene (reference sequence). Trimming pared 4 bases from V and 5 bases from J, leaving 11 bases between. DNA of the CDR3: TGTGCCAGCAGCTCGACTAGTTTGGAGACCCAGTACTTC. This translates into CASSSTSLETQYF.

The gene calls are TRBV5-1 and TRBJ2-3; the D gene is possibly TRBD1 (6 bases). Per the germline V gene, CDR1 is SGHRS and CDR2 is YFSETQ. V was cut by 7 bases and J by 4 bases, with 10 bases left in between. CDR3 length: 12 amino acids. The CDR3 DNA reads TGCGCCAGCGGTACAGGGCCAGATACGCAGTATTTT. This sequence encodes CASGTGPDTQYF.